These 2 T cell receptor beta chains share one sample of origin, sequenced in a study of T cells in Graves' hyperthyroidism and ophthalmopathy. Researchers amplified the TCR beta CDR3 regions from RNA transcripts. The primer set for the first-round RT-PCR of the TCR CDR3 was HTBI. Each CDR3 protein gets one entry after TCRdb re-called the multiplex PCR reads with MiXCR. The sample contains more than 500,000 distinct CDR3 sequences, roughly 15% of which appear only once. The material sequenced was blood. These receptors were collected from a middle-aged woman with Graves' hyperthyroidism.

The chain recombines TRBV20-1 with TRBJ2-5; D is possibly TRBD1 or TRBD2 (6 bases each). Looked up from germline, CDR1 is DFQATT and CDR2 is SNEGSKA (reference sequence). The CDR3 totals 12 residues. V was pared by 4 bases and J by 7 bases, with 13 bases between. This CDR3 reads CSAMEGVGTQYF. In DNA form, the CDR3 reads TGCAGTGCTATGGAGGGGGTAGGGACCCAGTACTTC.

This clonotype has a count of ten or more. The rearrangement uses TRBV28 and TRBJ1-5, with D maybe TRBD1 (5 bases). Trimming took 0 bases from V and 3 from J, leaving 15 bases between them. The CDR3 sequence is 17 residues long. Germline V gene data show CDR1 as MDHEN and CDR2 as SYDVKM. CDR3 coding DNA: TGTGCCAGCAGTTTATGGTACCTGGGACGGTCCAATCAGCCCCAGCATTTT. Translating gives CASSLWYLGRSNQPQHF.